Following are 18 T cell receptor beta chains from one sample sequenced in a study of T cell repertoires in cytomegalovirus infection (dated by TCRdb to between 2018 and 2021). This sample was sequenced with an Illumina HiSeq 1500. TCRdb itself trimmed the public reads at Q25 with fastp, ran MiXCR and retained productive beta chains. Entries that share a CDR3 protein sequence are merged under the most common genes and DNA. The sample table shows around 300,000 distinct CDR3 sequences, and around a tenth are seen once. Of the sample, about 4.5% is held by the ten largest clones. The source material was PBMCs. All receptors come from a human donor in good health (CMV status not recorded). Some clones in this sample may be carry-over from other donors' samples.

The table lists this clonotype with many counts. This chain links TRBV7-2 with TRBJ2-1, with TRBD2 matching over 8 bases. Germline-derived CDR1 and CDR2 are SGHTA and FQGNSA. The CDR3 consists of 16 residues. Losses at the gene ends were 1 base for V and 4 bases for J; bases not matched to a gene: 6. This chain's CDR3 is CASSLDGRGAYNEQFF. In nucleotides, the CDR3 is TGTGCCAGCAGCTTAGATGGGCGGGGGGCTTACAATGAGCAGTTCTTC.

J is TRBJ1-1 and V is TRBV25-1; D gene unclear. Germline-derived CDR1 and CDR2 are MGHDK and SYGVNS. There are 15 residues in the CDR3. The V end was cut by 4 bases, the J end by 7 bases, with 19 bases between. CDR3 nucleotides: TGTGCCAGCAGTGGGGGTAACGGCCGGGGTCATGAAGCTTTCTTT. Translation gives CASSGGNGRGHEAFF.

The chain combines TRBV2 with TRBJ2-5, with 11 nucleotides matching TRBD2. Germline V lookup: CDR1 SNHLY, CDR2 FYNNEI. The CDR3 totals 15 residues. Trimming at V came to 6 bases and at J to 5 bases, leaving 8 bases not matched to a gene. Written as DNA, the CDR3 is TGTGCCAGCAGCAGGACTAGCGGGTTCGGGGAGACCCAGTACTTC. This codes for CASSRTSGFGETQYF.

The chain uses TRBV14 and TRBJ2-5; 10 nucleotides align to TRBD2. The germline gives CDR1 SGHDN, CDR2 FVKESK. The CDR3 loop spans 19 amino acids. The V and J ends lost 1 base and 0 bases, in that order; junction bases with no gene match: 11. CDR3 loop: CASSQVGPIAGGHQETQYF. CDR3 DNA sequence: TGTGCCAGCAGCCAAGTCGGGCCCATAGCGGGAGGCCACCAAGAGACCCAGTACTTC. Full variable domain (remainder filled in from reference TRBV14 and TRBJ2-5): EAGVTQFPSHSVIEKGQTVTLRCDPISGHDNLYWYRRVMGKEIKFLLHFVKESKQDESGMPNNRFLAERTGGTYSTLKVQPAELEDSGVYFCASSQVGPIAGGHQETQYFGPGTRLLVL.

In its sample, this clonotype was seen many times. This chain joins TRBV14 and TRBJ1-3; TRBD1 is a possible D gene (5 bases). Germline V gives CDR1 SGHDN, CDR2 FVKESK. V was pared by 2 bases and J by 5 bases, with 10 bases between. CDR3 size: 14 residues. CDR3 sequence: CASSQKGSRNTIYF. The CDR3 nucleotides read TGTGCCAGCAGCCAAAAGGGGAGCAGAAACACCATATATTTT.

This clonotype was counted at least ten times. The chain has TRBV28 and TRBJ2-7; 9 bases agree with TRBD1. CDR1 and CDR2 (germline): MDHEN, SYDVKM. CDR3 length: 13 residues. V trimming: 10 bases; J trimming: 3 bases; junction bases outside the gene matches: 7. The CDR3 spells CATWQDRGYEQYF. CDR3 DNA sequence: TGTGCCACCTGGCAGGACAGGGGCTACGAGCAGTACTTC.

The chain uses TRBV5-1 and TRBJ1-2, with D possibly matching TRBD1 (6 bases). In germline, CDR1 is SGHRS, CDR2 YFSETQ. With 4 bases removed from V and 2 bases from J, the gap between germline ends came to 21 bases. The CDR3 extends over 17 amino acids. The CDR3 nucleotides read TGCGCCAGCAGCCCCTCACTGGACAGAATGCTGAACTATGGCTACACCTTC. Protein product: CASSPSLDRMLNYGYTF.

J is TRBJ2-5 and V is TRBV9; D might be TRBD2 (6 bases). The CDR3 is 15 residues long. Germline V CDR1 and CDR2: SGDLS, YYNGEE. The V end lost 0 bases, the J end lost 4 bases, and 13 bases lay between the germline ends. DNA of the CDR3: TGTGCCAGCAGCGTAGCGGAGGGCCTCGCAGAGACCCAGTACTTC. It is translated as CASSVAEGLAETQYF.

This clonotype is classed as medium-sized (0.01 to 0.1%). V and J are TRBV7-8 and TRBJ2-2, with TRBD2 matching over 9 bases. CDR1 is SGHVS and CDR2 is FQNEAQ in the germline V gene. V shed 4 bases and J 2 bases; nucleotides not matched to a gene: 5. CDR3 length: 16 residues. The CDR3 protein is CASSSSTSGNTGELFF. The CDR3 DNA reads as TGTGCCAGCAGCTCGTCGACTAGCGGAAACACCGGGGAGCTGTTTTTT.

DNA of the CDR3: TGCAGTGCTTTCGACAGTCCCTATGGCTACACCTTC. Translating it yields CSAFDSPYGYTF. The V call is TRBV20-1, the J call TRBJ1-2; D may be TRBD1 (5 bases). CDR1 is DFQATT and CDR2 is SNEGSKA in the germline V gene (reference sequence). V was shortened by 5 bases and J by 4 bases, with 11 bases between the two germline ends. The CDR3 is 12 amino acids.

This rearrangement joins TRBV7-2 to TRBJ2-3; 11 positions match TRBD2. V shed 2 bases and J 4 bases; nucleotides not matched to a gene: 5. The CDR3 totals 16 residues. From germline, CDR1 is SGHTA and CDR2 FQGNSA. The CDR3 sequence is CASSLLAGGSADTQYF. The CDR3 DNA follows: TGTGCCAGCAGCTTACTAGCGGGGGGTTCGGCAGATACGCAGTATTTT. Using reference TRBV7-2 and TRBJ2-3 for the parts outside the CDR3, the full variable domain is GAGVSQSPSNKVTEKGKDVELRCDPISGHTALYWYRQSLGQGLEFLIYFQGNSAPDKSGLPSDRFSAERTGGSVSTLTIQRTQQEDSAVYLCASSLLAGGSADTQYFGPGTRLTVL.

In its sample, this clonotype was seen a few times. The chain joins TRBV27 to TRBJ2-2; D unresolved. CDR3 length equals 12 residues. Trimming left V 8 bases short and J 6 bases short, with 10 bases between. Germline CDR1 is MNHEY and CDR2 is SMNVEV (reference sequence). The CDR3 sequence is CASRNWAGELFF. The CDR3 coding sequence is TGTGCCAGCCGAAACTGGGCCGGGGAGCTGTTTTTT.

This clonotype turned up a few times. This chain links TRBV28 with TRBJ1-2; no clear D gene. V was pared by 1 base and J by 6 bases, with 9 bases between. Germline CDR1 is MDHEN and CDR2 is SYDVKM. This CDR3 is 13 amino acids long. CDR3 DNA sequence: TGTGCCAGCAGTTTATCGAGGGTTCATGGCTACACCTTC. Translating gives CASSLSRVHGYTF.

This clonotype was seen a handful of times. The chain employs TRBV5-1 and TRBJ2-1; D not certain. CDR3 length: 15 residues. CDR1 and CDR2 (germline): SGHRS, YFSETQ. V was trimmed by 5 bases and J by 3 bases, leaving 15 bases between them. CDR3: CASRSGQIIYNEQFF. CDR3 in DNA: TGCGCCAGCAGATCGGGTCAGATCATCTACAATGAGCAGTTCTTC.

The chain recombines TRBV19 with TRBJ2-5; D gene unclear. The CDR3 has 13 residues. Germline V gene lookup returns CDR1 LNHDA and CDR2 SQIVND (reference sequence). V dropped 9 bases and J dropped 1 base, with 12 bases sitting between them. The CDR3 coding sequence is TGTGCCAGCGGGCCACAGATCCAAGAGACCCAGTACTTC. Protein sequence: CASGPQIQETQYF.

In its sample, this clonotype was seen many times. This chain joins TRBV7-2 and TRBJ1-5, with D possibly being TRBD1 (6 bases). The germline V gene has CDR1 SGHTA and CDR2 FQGNSA. The CDR3 runs to 18 residues. V lost 2 bases to trimming and J lost 0 bases, with 17 bases between them. The DNA of the CDR3 is TGTGCCAGCAGCTTAAAGGTGGGGGCAGGTAATAGCAATCAGCCCCAGCATTTT. Protein product: CASSLKVGAGNSNQPQHF.

The sample holds a few counts of this clonotype. The chain employs TRBV4-3 and TRBJ2-7; TRBD1 agrees at 7 bases. The CDR3 consists of 16 residues. The germline CDR1 and CDR2 sequences are LGHNA and YSLEER. J gave up 2 bases and V 0 bases, and 7 bases lay outside the gene matches. Here the CDR3 reads CASSQELDRLTYEQYF. The DNA of the CDR3 is TGCGCCAGCAGCCAAGAATTGGACAGGCTTACCTACGAGCAGTACTTC.

This clonotype occurred a few times. The gene calls are TRBV7-6 and TRBJ2-3; D unresolved. V was shortened by 6 bases and J by 4 bases, with 23 bases between the two germline ends. Germline V gives CDR1 SGHVS, CDR2 FNYEAQ. This CDR3 contains 17 residues. In DNA, the CDR3 is TGTGCCAGCAGGCTTAGGCCCGCTATAGATGGTTCAGATACGCAGTATTTT. It translates to CASRLRPAIDGSDTQYF.